This record covers a single T cell receptor beta chain. This record belongs to a study of blood T cell repertoires in COVID-19. Study at large: COVID-19 samples collected from the United States, Italy and Spain covered acute and convalescent phases. T cells, B-cell-depleted T cells, or PBMCs supplied cDNA or gDNA.

This CDR3 has 12 residues. Trimming at V came to 4 bases and at J to 5 bases, leaving 0 bases not matched to a gene. Looked up from germline, CDR1 is MNHEY and CDR2 is SVGAGI. Per the original data handling: Reference gene primer amplification yielded estimated nucleated cell counts. Libraries were prepared by immunoSEQ multiplex PCR; TCRdb keeps only in-frame clonotypes and omits some of them. That table furnishes V, J and clone size, whereas the DNA furnished D and trimming. The table includes some 21,000 clones, 80% to 90% detected once. The sample taken for sequencing was peripheral blood. The TCR was taken from a human donor with acute or convalescent COVID-19. The donor label of this sample is uncertain. The V and J genes are TRBV6-5 and TRBJ1-1; 8 bases are a match to TRBD1. The CDR3 nucleotides are TGTGCCAGCAGTTGGACAGGGACTGAAGCTTTCTTT. Its translation is CASSWTGTEAFF.